The rows below give T cell receptor beta chains drawn from one sample of a study of blood T cell repertoires in COVID-19. The repertoire was sequenced with immunoSEQ multiplex PCR; TCRdb's copy has only in-frame clones and lacks some. This table holds 200,000 to 300,000 clones, approximately 83% found once. The sample comprised peripheral blood. The receptors originated from a man older than 75 with acute or convalescent COVID-19. Both conserved end residues are part of each CDR3. Fields, in order: J gene, clone size, V gene, D gene, CDR3 protein, CDR3 DNA. D genes are given only for firm matches. The listing skips clone size in some rows; elsewhere it reads once, few, many or a size class.

TRBJ1-1	.	TRBV19	.	CASSRDTRNTEAFF	TGTGCCAGTAGTAGGGACACGCGGAACACTGAAGCTTTCTTT
TRBJ1-6	.	TRBV6-2/TRBV6-3	.	CASSLTLNSPLHF	TGTGCCAGCAGTCTAACCTTGAATTCACCCCTCCACTTT
TRBJ2-2	many	TRBV15	.	CATSRDQEAKNTGELFF	TGTGCCACCAGCAGAGATCAGGAGGCCAAGAACACCGGGGAGCTGTTTTTT
TRBJ2-3	.	TRBV7-9	.	CASSMTGLTDTQYF	TGTGCCAGCAGCATGACAGGACTCACAGATACGCAGTATTTT
TRBJ1-6	.	TRBV19	.	CASSIAVGGSSPLHF	TGTGCCAGTAGTATAGCGGTTGGGGGCTCTTCACCCCTCCACTTT
TRBJ2-1	.	TRBV7-2	TRBD2	CASSLERPSGIVEQFF	TGTGCCAGCAGCTTAGAACGGCCTAGCGGGATAGTTGAGCAGTTCTTC
TRBJ2-2	.	TRBV28	.	CASSLRDTGELFF	TGTGCCAGCAGTCTCCGGGACACCGGGGAGCTGTTTTTT
TRBJ2-7	many	TRBV18	TRBD2	CASSPRLAGESYEQYF	TGTGCCAGCTCACCAAGACTAGCGGGGGAGTCCTACGAGCAGTACTTC
TRBJ2-1	once	TRBV6-6	TRBD2	CASSFPTSGEDNEQFF	TGTGCCAGCAGTTTCCCCACTAGCGGGGAGGACAATGAGCAGTTCTTC
TRBJ1-1	.	TRBV11-2	.	CASSLGRMNTEAFF	TGTGCCAGCAGCCTCGGTCGAATGAACACTGAAGCTTTCTTT
TRBJ1-2	few	TRBV30	.	CAWMVCSAGGRLVFGYGYTF	TGTGCCTGGATGGTGTGCTCTGCCGGGGGGCGATTAGTATTCGGCTATGGCTACACCTTC
TRBJ2-7	.	TRBV24-1	TRBD1	CATSDASGQGYEQYF	TGTGCCACCAGTGATGCTTCGGGACAGGGCTACGAGCAGTACTTC
TRBJ1-3	.	TRBV18	.	CASSPQERNLGNTIYF	TGTGCCAGCTCACCTCAGGAGCGGAATTTGGGAAACACCATATATTTT
TRBJ1-2	.	TRBV23-1	.	CASSQLRTANYGYTF	TGCGCCAGCAGTCAATTACGGACAGCTAACTATGGCTACACCTTC
TRBJ2-2	.	TRBV19	.	CASSKVLGGSGAVTGELFF	TGTGCCAGTAGCAAAGTATTAGGGGGTTCAGGGGCTGTCACCGGGGAGCTGTTTTTT
TRBJ1-5	.	TRBV3-1/TRBV3-2	.	CASSQGRVHQPQHF	TGTGCCAGCAGCCAGGGGAGGGTCCATCAGCCCCAGCATTTT
TRBJ2-1	.	TRBV11-2	.	CASSRGGLYNEQFF	TGTGCCAGCAGTCGCGGGGGCCTCTACAATGAGCAGTTCTTC
TRBJ1-1	.	TRBV11-2	.	CASSLDRNTEAFF	TGTGCCAGCAGTTTAGACAGGAACACTGAAGCTTTCTTT
TRBJ2-3	few	TRBV24-1	.	CATGRGSTDTQYF	TGTGCCACCGGCCGGGGGAGCACAGATACGCAGTATTTT
TRBJ1-1	.	TRBV4-1	TRBD1	CASSQDLGRTGVNTEAFF	TGCGCCAGCAGCCAAGATCTTGGGAGGACAGGGGTGAACACTGAAGCTTTCTTT
TRBJ1-4	.	TRBV30	.	CAFKTGTKLFF	TGTGCCTTTAAAACAGGGACCAAACTGTTTTTT
TRBJ1-2	once	TRBV24-1	.	CATSESGNYGYTF	TGTGCCACCAGTGAGTCCGGTAACTATGGCTACACCTTC
TRBJ1-6	few	TRBV7-9	TRBD1	CASPRGPGWNSPLHF	TGTGCCAGCCCCAGGGGGCCCGGCTGGAATTCACCCCTCCACTTT
TRBJ1-5	.	TRBV24-1	.	CATSDTQGPYQPQHF	TGTGCCACCAGTGATACCCAGGGCCCCTATCAGCCCCAGCATTTT
TRBJ2-1	.	TRBV11-2	TRBD2	CASSPRRGRTYNEQFF	TGTGCCAGCAGCCCACGGCGGGGGAGGACCTACAATGAGCAGTTCTTC
TRBJ1-3	.	TRBV2	TRBD1	CASGSGQGAGNTIYF	TGTGCCAGCGGTTCAGGACAGGGGGCAGGAAACACCATATATTTT
TRBJ2-7	.	TRBV28	TRBD1	CASRTTGDEQYF	TGTGCCAGCAGAACGACAGGGGACGAGCAGTACTTC
TRBJ2-3	.	TRBV24-1	.	CATSDLTVPDTQYF	TGTGCCACCAGTGATTTGACAGTTCCAGATACGCAGTATTTT
TRBJ2-1	.	TRBV14	TRBD2	CASSPALTSGRNGEQFF	TGTGCCAGCAGCCCAGCCCTTACTAGCGGGAGAAACGGTGAGCAGTTCTTC
TRBJ2-7	few	TRBV5-1	.	CASSAGLDAYEQYF	TGCGCCAGCAGCGCGGGACTGGATGCCTACGAGCAGTACTTC
TRBJ1-3	few	TRBV7-9	.	CASSLEQGKGNTIYF	TGTGCCAGCAGCTTAGAGCAGGGGAAAGGAAACACCATATATTTT
TRBJ2-5	.	TRBV19	.	CASRPGPTRQETQYF	TGTGCCAGTAGACCGGGACCGACTAGGCAAGAGACCCAGTACTTC
TRBJ1-1	.	TRBV18	.	CASSPRDRLITEAFF	TGTGCCAGCTCACCGAGAGACAGGCTGATCACTGAAGCTTTCTTT